What follows are 20 T cell receptor beta chains derived from one specimen sequenced in a study of Ad26.COV2.S vaccination and SARS-CoV-2 variants. Treatment in this sample: some 20 received Ad26.COV2.S at low or high dose, single or two shots; 5 received placebo; per-sample allocation not given. Sample collection was performed on day 63 after the first vaccine or placebo injection. TCRdb's table, derived via immunoSEQ multiplex PCR, lists solely in-frame clones and lacks some. The profile covers 300,000 to 400,000 clones, with roughly 90% appearing a single time and about 10% taken by the ten largest. The sample in question was peripheral blood, obtained in a trial of Ad26.COV2.S vaccine versus placebo. Receptor source: a person aged 18 to 59 who received the Ad26.COV2.S COVID-19 vaccine or a placebo.

The chain combines TRBV6-5 with TRBJ2-3; D is unclear. V was trimmed by 6 bases and J by 8 bases, leaving 9 bases between them. Germline V gene lookup returns CDR1 MNHEY and CDR2 SVGAGI. CDR3 length equals 11 residues. In DNA, the CDR3 is TGTGCCAGCAGCCTGTCTATTACGCAGTATTTT. Its protein product is CASSLSITQYF.

The chain uses TRBV6-5 and TRBJ2-1; the D is unclear. V lost 2 bases and J 8 bases, leaving 10 bases between the germline ends. The CDR3 runs to 13 residues. In germline, CDR1 is MNHEY, CDR2 SVGAGI. The CDR3 DNA reads as TGTGCCAGCAGTTACACACCTACGGATGAGCAGTTCTTC. This sequence encodes CASSYTPTDEQFF.

The DNA of the CDR3 is TGTGCCAGCAGTTTAGGGCAGGGTTATAATTCACCCCTCCACTTT. It encodes CASSLGQGYNSPLHF. The chain has TRBV6-5 and TRBJ1-6; a weak D match, TRBD1 (5 bases). The germline V gene has CDR1 MNHEY and CDR2 SVGAGI. The CDR3 is 15 residues long. The V end lost 4 bases, the J end lost 4 bases, and 11 bases lay between the germline ends.

The CDR3 here is CASSYPTGQGGTEAFF. CDR3 bases: TGTGCCAGCAGTTACCCGACGGGACAGGGAGGCACTGAAGCTTTCTTT. The V gene is TRBV6-5, the J gene TRBJ1-1, with TRBD1 matching 9 bases. Germline CDR1 and CDR2: MNHEY and SVGAGI. CDR3 length: 16 residues. Trimming took 2 bases from V and 4 from J; bases not matched to a gene: 8.

The chain uses TRBV4-1 and TRBJ2-1; no firm D call. Trimming left V 1 base short and J 7 bases short, with 11 bases between. Germline loops: CDR1 MGHRA, CDR2 YSYEKL. The CDR3 is 14 amino acids. The CDR3 DNA follows: TGCGCCAGCAGCCAAGCCGAAGGGCTGAATGAGCAGTTCTTC. This gives the protein CASSQAEGLNEQFF.

The V gene is TRBV18, the J gene TRBJ2-7; 8 nucleotides align to TRBD1. This CDR3 contains 14 residues. Germline CDR1 KGHSH, CDR2 LQKENI. J gave up 3 bases and V 4 bases, and 5 bases lay outside the gene matches. CDR3: CASSLQGAGYEQYF. The CDR3 DNA reads as TGTGCCAGCTCACTCCAGGGGGCGGGCTACGAGCAGTACTTC. Looking up the rest from reference TRBV18 and TRBJ2-7 gives the full variable domain: NAGVMQNPRHLVRRRGQEARLRCSPMKGHSHVYWYRQLPEEGLKFMVYLQKENIIDESGMPKERFSAEFPKEGPSILRIQQVVRGDSAAYFCASSLQGAGYEQYFGPGTRLTVT.

This clone was seen once. The chain recombines TRBV24-1 with TRBJ1-1; no reliable D call. Germline V lookup: CDR1 KGHDR, CDR2 SFDVKD. Trimming cost V 5 bases and J 5 bases, with 11 bases left between them. This CDR3 contains 13 residues. Here the CDR3 reads CATSAVGGTEAFF. CDR3 DNA: TGTGCCACCAGTGCTGTGGGAGGGACTGAAGCTTTCTTT.

The J gene is TRBJ1-3, the V gene TRBV5-6, with a possible D match to TRBD1 (5 bases). V was shortened by 2 bases and J by 0 bases, with 6 bases between the two germline ends. The germline V gene encodes CDR1 SGHDT and CDR2 YYEEEE. CDR3 length: 14 residues. CDR3 in amino acids: CASSLGDSGNTIYF. DNA of the CDR3: TGTGCCAGCAGCTTAGGGGACTCTGGAAACACCATATATTTT.

This clone was recorded once. This chain joins TRBV9 and TRBJ2-7; 8 nucleotides match TRBD1. The CDR3 has 16 residues. Germline values: CDR1 SGDLS, CDR2 YYNGEE. V lost 2 bases and J lost 0; bases outside the gene matches: 7. The CDR3 sequence: CASSVGQGGGSYEQYF. In nucleotides, the CDR3 is TGTGCCAGCAGCGTCGGACAGGGAGGAGGCTCCTACGAGCAGTACTTC.

This sequence joins TRBV9 and TRBJ1-4; D is uncertain. This CDR3 has 15 residues. The V end was cut by 4 bases, the J end by 2 bases, with 12 bases between. The V gene's germline CDR1 is SGDLS and CDR2 YYNGEE. CDR3 nucleotide sequence: TGTGCCAGCAGCCTTAGGGTGGGCACTAATGAAAAACTGTTTTTT. It specifies CASSLRVGTNEKLFF.

The chain links TRBV5-6 to TRBJ1-2; TRBD1 agrees at 7 bases. The CDR3 has 14 residues. Trimming cost V 1 base and J 4 bases; bases outside gene matches: 4. Germline CDR1 and CDR2: SGHDT and YYEEEE. CDR3 amino acids: CASSLWGTAYGYTF. CDR3 DNA sequence: TGTGCCAGCAGCTTGTGGGGGACAGCCTATGGCTACACCTTC.

This clone occurred a few times. This CDR3 reads CASSLKGNPYEQYF. The CDR3 nucleotides read TGTGCCAGCAGCTTGAAAGGAAATCCCTACGAGCAGTACTTC. The rearrangement links TRBV5-6 to TRBJ2-7; D ambiguous. V lost 1 base to trimming and J lost 2 bases, with 10 bases between them. Germline assignment: CDR1 SGHDT and CDR2 YYEEEE. The CDR3 length is 14 residues.

The chain is built from TRBV25-1 and TRBJ2-7; perhaps TRBD2 as D (6 bases). Germline-derived CDR1 and CDR2 are MGHDK and SYGVNS. Between the trimmed V and J ends, which lost 5 bases and 2 bases, there was a span of 13 bases. This CDR3 has 14 amino acids. In DNA, the CDR3 is TGTGCCAGCAGTAGGCCGGGACTTGCCTACGAGCAGTACTTC. Residues: CASSRPGLAYEQYF.

This chain connects TRBV5-3 to TRBJ2-3, with a possible D match to TRBD1 (5 bases). TRBV5-3 is treated as an ORF (open reading frame) with a function not yet certain. The CDR3 extends over 16 amino acids. The V and J ends lost 5 bases and 4 bases respectively, with 20 bases between them. CDR3 amino acids: CARSRWRPGQPDTQYF. The DNA of the CDR3 is TGTGCCAGAAGTCGCTGGCGGCCAGGGCAGCCAGATACGCAGTATTTT.

The V and J genes are TRBV3-1 (or the pseudogene TRBV3-2) and TRBJ1-2, with D perhaps TRBD1 (6 bases). Germline assignment: CDR1 LGHDT and CDR2 YNNKEL (reference sequence). Trimming removed 3 bases from V and 6 bases from J, with 8 bases in between. The CDR3 length is 12 residues. Here the CDR3 reads CASSHGGDGYTF. The CDR3 nucleotides read TGTGCCAGCAGCCATGGGGGCGATGGCTACACCTTC.

CDR3: CASSISGSLNTEAFF. The CDR3 DNA is TGTGCCAGTAGTATTAGCGGGTCCCTGAACACTGAAGCTTTCTTT. J is TRBJ1-1 and V is TRBV19, with D uncertain. The V gene's germline CDR1 is LNHDA and CDR2 SQIVND (reference sequence). V was clipped by 3 bases and J by 0 bases, with 11 bases between them. The CDR3 has 15 amino acids.

V usage is TRBV4-2 and J usage is TRBJ1-1; D gene unclear. In germline, CDR1 is LGHNA, CDR2 YNFKEQ. The CDR3 extends over 13 amino acids. Trimming left V 4 bases short and J 6 bases short, with 12 bases between. The CDR3 region is CASSLPSYAEAFF. The CDR3 nucleotides are TGTGCCAGCAGCCTCCCCAGTTACGCTGAAGCTTTCTTT.

The CDR3 region has the DNA TGTGCCATCAGAGAGACAGGGGAACACACCTTC. The encoded protein is CAIRETGEHTF. The chain employs TRBV10-3 and TRBJ1-2; 8 bases are a match to TRBD1. CDR1 is ENHRY, CDR2 SYGVKD, per germline. The CDR3 spans 11 residues. Trimming removed 6 bases from V and 12 bases from J; junction bases left unmatched: 6.

The chain links TRBV6-7 to TRBJ2-3, with D hard to call. TRBV6-7 is reported as an ORF; its role is uncertain. The CDR3 extends over 14 amino acids. The ends were cut back, 4 bases at V and 2 bases at J, with 10 bases in the middle. CDR3 bases: TGTGCCAGCAGTTTCGGTCCCGTCACAGATACGCAGTATTTT. Amino acids: CASSFGPVTDTQYF.

This chain joins TRBV5-1 and TRBJ2-2; 11 positions agree with TRBD2. Trimming took 0 bases from V and 4 from J; bases not matched to a gene: 8. Germline assignment: CDR1 SGHRS and CDR2 YFSETQ. CDR3 length: 18 residues. The CDR3 nucleotides are TGCGCCAGCAGCTTGGGACCGACTAGCGGGGCGGTCACCGGGGAGCTGTTTTTT. Residues: CASSLGPTSGAVTGELFF.